The source of this T cell receptor (beta chain) is a study of blood T cell repertoires in COVID-19 (dated by TCRdb to about 2020). For context, the study as a whole: Samples from collaborators originated in the United States, Italy and Spain and spanned both the acute and convalescent phases of COVID-19. The material from the prospective study consisted of cDNA or gDNA derived from T cells, B-cell-depleted T cells, or PBMCs. Deeply sampled blood TCRbeta repertoires from subjects exposed to, actively infected with, or recovered from COVID-19 were included in the dataset. The repertoires were released in a freely available public database intended as a resource for research on the immune response to SARS-CoV-2. Samples were obtained from the ongoing ImmuneRACE study (first 160 participants) and from 1,200 or so subjects provided by 6 global collaborators. The sample metadata nearly always contained a de-identified subject ID, COVID-19 status, age in years and sex. HLA class I and class II types, where available, came from metadata supplied by the sample provider rather than from assay-based typing. The investigation overall reported the following: The amount of clinical and demographic metadata varied by source and participant and was provided uncurated.

CDR1 and CDR2 are read off the germline V gene as MNHNS and SASEGT. Measured from the cysteine to the phenylalanine, the CDR3 is 13 residues long. The CDR3 DNA has 39 bases and is translated from base 1. V and J are truncated by 3 bases and 4 bases respectively, leaving an intervening sequence of 9 bases. TCRbeta CDR3 regions were amplified from genomic DNA by means of the immunoSEQ Assay, a bias-controlled multiplex PCR. Per the source publication's procedure: Nucleated cell counts per sample were estimated from amplification of reference gene primers within the assay. Sequence reads were collapsed and filtered to measure the absolute abundance of every unique TCRbeta CDR3 rearrangement. For each sample, productive Simpson clonality was calculated as the square root of Simpson's diversity index over productive rearrangements. In its TCRdb copy, this immuneACCESS table keeps in-frame sequences only and misses some clones. Where compared with another copy, unresolved V genes explain less than half of these, and the others have no known cause. V and J calls and clone size are those listed in that table; D and trimming were worked out from the DNA. The sample table records some 300,000 clones; 90% to 95% of these occur just once. The ten top clones hold less than 4% of the sample.

Participants in the prospective study were enrolled through a virtual design, were aged roughly 18 to 95 years, and lived in 24 United States geographic areas. To assign participants to cohorts, the prospective study relied on clinical history that participants themselves reported in a screening survey and a study questionnaire. A participant counted as exposed if, within 2 weeks of entering the study, that participant had been in contact with someone who had a PCR-confirmed or clinician-diagnosed COVID-19 case. In the prospective study, whole blood, serum and a nasopharyngeal or oropharyngeal swab were collected from each participant by mobile phlebotomists. Prospective study participants could optionally give additional blood draws and questionnaires over an approximately 2-month period. Before DNA extraction, blood samples from the prospective study were shipped at room temperature or frozen.

As for this clone: The antigen it recognizes is unknown. One base away there is no much larger clone; base qualities are not given.

This clonotype was obtained from a woman aged 25 to 45 who had been exposed to COVID-19. Here the chain combines TRBV6-1 and TRBJ1-2, with no confidently assigned D gene. The sample comprised PBMCs or T cells enriched from blood (not recorded which). The CDR3 reads as follows: CASSEWNSYGYTF. In nucleotides, the sequence is TGTGCCAGCAGTGAGTGGAACAGCTATGGCTACACCTTC.